This entry lists 28 T cell receptor beta chains sequenced from one sample in a study of blood T cell repertoires in COVID-19. The protocol was immunoSEQ multiplex PCR, while the TCRdb copy is restricted to in-frame clones and leaves out a portion. Seen here are some 66,000 clones, about 89% observed once, and the top ten hold less than 9.5%. Material for sequencing was peripheral blood. These receptors all stem from a human donor in a cohort sampled during active COVID-19.

The chain has TRBV2 and TRBJ2-1; 10 nucleotides line up with TRBD1. Trimming cost V 1 base and J 4 bases; bases outside gene matches: 4. This CDR3 region has 16 residues. The germline V gene encodes CDR1 SNHLY and CDR2 FYNNEI. The CDR3 reads CASSEGGGQGYNEQFF. The CDR3 DNA sequence: TGTGCCAGCAGTGAAGGCGGGGGACAGGGGTACAATGAGCAGTTCTTC.

This chain links TRBV7-3 with TRBJ2-7; D might be TRBD1 (5 bases). CDR1 and CDR2 from the germline V gene are SGHTA and FQGTGA. The CDR3 has 12 amino acids. The ends were cut back, 1 base at V and 7 bases at J, with 8 bases in the middle. CDR3: CASSLNKGEQYF. In DNA form, the CDR3 reads TGTGCCAGCAGCTTAAATAAGGGGGAGCAGTACTTC.

This clone appeared a single time. The gene calls are TRBV6-5 and TRBJ1-2, with no clear D. Trimming removed 6 bases at V and 4 bases at J, with 9 bases between. CDR1 and CDR2 from the germline V gene are MNHEY and SVGAGI. The CDR3 runs 12 residues. CDR3 residues: CASSATGYGYTF. Written as DNA, the CDR3 is TGTGCCAGCAGCGCTACTGGCTATGGCTACACCTTC.

The V and J genes are TRBV12-3 or TRBV12-4 and TRBJ1-1; 9 nucleotides match TRBD1. This CDR3 spans 13 amino acids. The trim removed 7 bases at V and 7 bases at J, leaving 7 bases unmatched. This CDR3 is CASTGQGRGEAFF. The CDR3 coding sequence is TGTGCCAGCACCGGACAGGGGAGAGGTGAAGCTTTCTTT.

The chain couples TRBV9 to TRBJ2-1, with 8 bases that match TRBD1. The V segment lost 4 bases and the J segment 7 bases; nucleotides outside the gene matches: 4. In germline, CDR1 is SGDLS, CDR2 YYNGEE. The CDR3 extends over 13 amino acids. For the CDR3, the DNA is TGTGCCAGCAGCTCCAGGACAGGGAATGAGCAGTTCTTC. It translates to CASSSRTGNEQFF.

The chain joins TRBV28 to TRBJ2-3, with 14 bases fitting TRBD2. Looked up from germline, CDR1 is MDHEN and CDR2 is SYDVKM. V was pared by 6 bases and J by 5 bases, with 7 bases of the junction left unmatched. This CDR3 region has 16 residues. The CDR3 sequence is CASSRLAGGPRDTQYF. DNA of the CDR3: TGTGCCAGCAGCCGACTAGCGGGGGGGCCAAGAGATACGCAGTATTTT.

V gene TRBV11-2 combines with J gene TRBJ2-5; 8 bases match TRBD2. Germline CDR1 and CDR2: SGHAT and FQNNGV. Trimming cost V 3 bases and J 1 base; bases outside gene matches: 4. This CDR3 region has 15 residues. CDR3 in amino acids: CASSFTSGSQETQYF. The CDR3 nucleotides read TGTGCCAGCAGCTTTACTAGCGGTTCCCAAGAGACCCAGTACTTC.

The V call is TRBV3-1 (or the pseudogene TRBV3-2), the J call TRBJ2-1; TRBD2 agrees at 7 bases. V dropped 1 base and J dropped 3; count of bases not matched to a gene: 9. CDR1 and CDR2 from the germline V gene are LGHDT and YNNKEL (reference sequence). The CDR3 consists of 17 residues. The CDR3 spells CASSQVRPGTNYNEQFF. The CDR3 nucleotides are TGTGCCAGCAGCCAAGTGCGCCCCGGGACTAACTACAATGAGCAGTTCTTC.

The chain carries TRBV3-1 (or the pseudogene TRBV3-2) and TRBJ2-1; 11 positions agree with TRBD2. The CDR3 spans 17 residues. Germline V lookup: CDR1 LGHDT, CDR2 YNNKEL (reference sequence). V was clipped by 11 bases and J by 1 base; unmatched bases: 13. CDR3 bases: TGTGCCGGTTCCATTTGGACTAGCGGGCAGTCCTACAATGAGCAGTTCTTC. It codes for CAGSIWTSGQSYNEQFF.

The rearrangement links TRBV5-4 to TRBJ2-5, with 10 bases identical to TRBD2. The CDR3 has 16 amino acids. V shed 4 bases, J shed 3 bases, and the junction held 9 bases outside the gene matches. Germline values: CDR1 SGHNT, CDR2 YYREEE (reference sequence). The CDR3 region is CASSGVLAGAKETQYF. In nucleotides, the CDR3 is TGTGCCAGCAGCGGGGTGCTAGCGGGAGCGAAAGAGACCCAGTACTTC.

The chain has TRBV27 and TRBJ1-1; D gene unclear. The V end was cut by 4 bases, the J end by 2 bases, with 17 bases between. The CDR3 is made up of 16 amino acids. Germline V gives CDR1 MNHEY, CDR2 SMNVEV (reference sequence). The CDR3 region has the DNA TGTGCCAGCAGTTCAGGAGGTTTGGCAGTTAACACTGAAGCTTTCTTT. Its protein is CASSSGGLAVNTEAFF.

The V and J genes are TRBV7-2 and TRBJ1-1; D call uncertain. This CDR3 comprises 15 residues. Germline V gene sequence: CDR1 SGHTA, CDR2 FQGNSA. Trimming pared 4 bases from V and 2 bases from J, leaving 14 bases between. CDR3 region: CASSSQPGINTEAFF. In DNA form, the CDR3 reads TGTGCCAGCAGCTCTCAGCCAGGAATTAACACTGAAGCTTTCTTT.

This clone was seen more than once but under ten times. The chain joins TRBV10-1 to TRBJ2-7, with TRBD1 matching 8 bases. This CDR3 spans 15 amino acids. V was pared by 6 bases and J by 2 bases, with 9 bases of the junction left unmatched. Per the germline V gene, CDR1 is WNHNN and CDR2 is SYGVQD (reference sequence). CDR3 in amino acids: CASSAPLDRAYEQYF. The DNA of the CDR3 is TGCGCCAGCAGCGCCCCACTGGACAGGGCCTACGAGCAGTACTTC.

As DNA, the CDR3 is TGTGCCAGCTCACCTGCCGCGGGACAGGGGCTTGATAATGAGCAGTTCTTC. Protein: CASSPAAGQGLDNEQFF. This sequence joins TRBV18 and TRBJ2-1; 10 bases line up with TRBD1. The junction had 12 bases not matched to a gene; V was cut back by 3 bases and J by 7 bases. Germline CDR1 KGHSH, CDR2 LQKENI. This CDR3 has 17 amino acids.

The rearrangement joins TRBV7-2 to TRBJ2-7; TRBD2 matches 9 bases. With V trimmed by 5 bases and J by 7 bases, 15 bases remained unmatched. This CDR3 has 16 amino acids. CDR1 SGHTA and CDR2 FQGNSA come from the germline V gene. The CDR3 nucleotides are TGTGCCAGCAGCCCACTTCCCCGCGGGGGGGCTCGAGAGCAGTACTTC. Translated: CASSPLPRGGAREQYF.

The chain employs TRBV30 and TRBJ2-5, with unresolved D. Germline V lookup: CDR1 GTSNPN, CDR2 SVGIG (reference sequence). The CDR3 is 13 residues long. V was cut by 0 bases and J by 3 bases, with 8 bases left in between. This CDR3 is CAWSVGGEETQYF. DNA of the CDR3: TGTGCCTGGAGTGTAGGCGGAGAAGAGACCCAGTACTTC.

This chain uses TRBV5-4 with TRBJ2-2; no firm D call. Trimming removed 4 bases at V and 1 base at J, with 14 bases between. The CDR3 has 16 residues. Germline CDR1 is SGHNT and CDR2 is YYREEE (reference sequence). In DNA, the CDR3 is TGTGCCAGCAGCCTAGAATTCGGATTGAACACCGGGGAGCTGTTTTTT. Protein product: CASSLEFGLNTGELFF.

The CDR3 DNA follows: TGTGCCAGCTGGGGGGGCAATGAGCAGTTCTTC. Amino acid sequence: CASWGGNEQFF. The genes are TRBV7-6 and TRBJ2-1, with 7 bases identical to TRBD2. The V and J ends lost 8 bases and 6 bases, in that order; junction bases with no gene match: 1. The germline V gene has CDR1 SGHVS and CDR2 FNYEAQ. CDR3 length equals 11 residues.

V usage is TRBV24-1 and J usage is TRBJ1-2, with 11 bases that match TRBD1. The CDR3 is made up of 15 amino acids. With 4 bases clipped from V and 7 bases from J, the junction kept 7 bases outside the gene matches. In germline, CDR1 is KGHDR, CDR2 SFDVKD. CDR3 amino acids: CATSEPGQGDVGYTF. For the CDR3, the DNA is TGTGCCACCAGTGAACCGGGACAGGGGGATGTTGGCTACACCTTC.

V gene TRBV10-3 combines with J gene TRBJ2-1; the D gene is possibly TRBD1 (5 bases). Trimming stripped 1 base from V and 3 bases from J, with 10 bases between. Per the germline V gene, CDR1 is ENHRY and CDR2 is SYGVKD. This CDR3 has 15 amino acids. CDR3 region: CAISEYGQNYNEQFF. DNA of the CDR3: TGTGCCATCAGTGAGTACGGACAAAACTACAATGAGCAGTTCTTC.

J is TRBJ1-5 and V is TRBV20-1; 9 positions match TRBD1. This CDR3 is 17 amino acids long. The V and J ends lost 3 bases and 0 bases, in that order; junction bases with no gene match: 9. CDR1 and CDR2 (germline): DFQATT, SNEGSKA (reference sequence). CDR3 amino acids: CSASGTGIGASNQPQHF. The CDR3 DNA sequence: TGCAGTGCTAGTGGGACAGGGATCGGAGCTAGCAATCAGCCCCAGCATTTT.

The rearrangement joins TRBV19 to TRBJ2-2; 9 positions match TRBD1. Germline CDR1 reads LNHDA; CDR2 reads SQIVND (reference sequence). The CDR3 consists of 14 residues. The junction had 8 bases not matched to a gene; V was cut back by 8 bases and J by 7 bases. The CDR3 loop is CASSETGGIGELFF. The CDR3 bases are TGTGCCAGTTCGGAGACAGGGGGAATCGGGGAGCTGTTTTTT.

This clone was seen more than once but under ten times. Other DNA sequences in the same sample also yield this CDR3. The rearrangement joins TRBV7-6 to TRBJ2-2, with TRBD2 identical over 7 bases. In germline, CDR1 is SGHVS, CDR2 FNYEAQ. The V gene end was trimmed by 1 base and the J gene end by 0 bases; junction bases not matched to a gene: 2. The CDR3 loop spans 16 amino acids. The CDR3 DNA sequence: TGTGCCAGCAGCTTAGGGCTAGCGGCGAACACCGGGGAGCTGTTTTTT. Protein sequence: CASSLGLAANTGELFF. Full variable domain (rest looked up from reference TRBV7-6 and TRBJ2-2): GAGVSQSPRYKVTKRGQDVALRCDPISGHVSLYWYRQALGQGPEFLTYFNYEAQQDKSGLPNDRFSAERPEGSISTLTIQRTEQRDSAMYRCASSLGLAANTGELFFGEGSRLTVL.

The chain joins TRBV5-1 to TRBJ1-2; D is unclear. Germline CDR1 reads SGHRS; CDR2 reads YFSETQ. The CDR3 sequence is 16 residues long. V was trimmed by 0 bases and J by 0 bases, leaving 12 bases between them. CDR3 sequence reads: CASSLAAGPTNYGYTF. DNA of the CDR3: TGCGCCAGCAGCTTGGCCGCAGGTCCTACTAACTATGGCTACACCTTC.

The chain carries TRBV5-1 and TRBJ2-5; TRBD1 agrees at 8 bases. V shed 6 bases and J 5 bases; nucleotides not matched to a gene: 15. Germline V gives CDR1 SGHRS, CDR2 YFSETQ. The length of the CDR3 is 16 residues. Written as DNA, the CDR3 is TGCGCCAGCACCCTCGGGACAGGAGGTTATGCGGAGACCCAGTACTTC. Translating gives CASTLGTGGYAETQYF.

The rearrangement joins TRBV5-1 to TRBJ2-3; D possibly corresponds to TRBD1 (5 bases). Germline CDR1 is SGHRS and CDR2 is YFSETQ. This CDR3 is built from 14 residues. V lost 5 bases to trimming and J lost 4 bases, with 14 bases between them. CDR3 nucleotide sequence: TGCGCCAGCAGTTATGACAGAGGCGCAGATACGCAGTATTTT. As protein: CASSYDRGADTQYF.

The chain joins TRBV6-2 or TRBV6-3 to TRBJ2-4, with 7 bases that match TRBD2. Trimming took 2 bases from V and 0 from J; bases not matched to a gene: 4. CDR1 is MNHEY, CDR2 SVGEGT, per germline. CDR3 length: 16 amino acids. The CDR3 DNA is TGTGCCAGCAGTTACCTAGGACTAGGAGCCAAAAACATTCAGTACTTC. It codes for CASSYLGLGAKNIQYF.

The chain recombines TRBV29-1 with TRBJ2-5; 7 nucleotides match TRBD1. The germline CDR1 and CDR2 sequences are SQVTM and ANQGSEA. This CDR3 is built from 13 residues. J gave up 2 bases and V 6 bases, and 6 bases lay outside the gene matches. The CDR3 reads CSVAPGQQETQYF. The CDR3, as DNA: TGCAGCGTCGCCCCGGGACAGCAAGAGACCCAGTACTTC. The full variable domain, completed using reference TRBV29-1 and TRBJ2-5, is SAVISQKPSRDICQRGTSLTIQCQVDSQVTMMFWYRQQPGQSLTLIATANQGSEATYESGFVIDKFPISRPNLTFSTLTVSNMSPEDSSIYLCSVAPGQQETQYFGPGTRLLVL.